Listed below are T cell receptor beta chains from one sample, sequenced in a study of blood T cells in healthy people across ages. Each CDR3 protein is one row after TCRdb ran MiXCR on the 5' RACE reads. Of over 550,000 distinct CDR3 sequences listed, about 30% were seen once; the top ten hold around 16%. The source material was blood. The receptors derive from a woman of 80 years or more in good health. Both conserved end residues are part of each CDR3. D genes are given only for firm matches. Clone size is not always given. Where it is, it says once, few, many or a class for expanded clones.

J gene: TRBJ2-5; V gene: TRBV2; clone size: .; D gene: .; CDR3 protein: CASSEGLVEQYF; CDR3 DNA: TGTGCCAGCAGTGAGGGACTGGTTGAGCAGTACTTC
J gene: TRBJ1-3; V gene: TRBV11-2; clone size: .; D gene: .; CDR3 protein: CASSLATGTPGNTIYF; CDR3 DNA: TGTGCCAGCAGCTTAGCAACCGGGACACCCGGAAACACCATATATTTT
J gene: TRBJ2-1; V gene: TRBV19; clone size: many; D gene: .; CDR3 protein: CASSLNGGSNEQFF; CDR3 DNA: TGTGCCAGTAGTCTGAACGGAGGGAGCAATGAGCAGTTCTTC
J gene: TRBJ2-7; V gene: TRBV20-1; clone size: many; D gene: .; CDR3 protein: CSAAPSYEQYF; CDR3 DNA: TGCAGTGCGGCGCCCTCCTACGAGCAGTACTTC
J gene: TRBJ1-5; V gene: TRBV20-1; clone size: many; D gene: .; CDR3 protein: CSARTGGAQNQPQHF; CDR3 DNA: TGCAGTGCTCGCACCGGGGGGGCTCAAAATCAGCCCCAGCATTTT
J gene: TRBJ1-1; V gene: TRBV7-3; clone size: many; D gene: .; CDR3 protein: CASSLHQGSEAFF; CDR3 DNA: TGTGCCAGCAGCCTCCACCAGGGGAGTGAAGCTTTCTTT
J gene: TRBJ2-7; V gene: TRBV28; clone size: many; D gene: .; CDR3 protein: CASSLSGPGYEQYF; CDR3 DNA: TGTGCCAGCAGTTTATCGGGTCCGGGATACGAGCAGTACTTC
J gene: TRBJ1-2; V gene: TRBV28; clone size: .; D gene: .; CDR3 protein: CASSFTHNCGYTF; CDR3 DNA: TGTGCCAGCAGTTTCACACACAACTGTGGCTACACCTTC
J gene: TRBJ2-3; V gene: TRBV20-1; clone size: .; D gene: .; CDR3 protein: CSAMRSAATDTQYF; CDR3 DNA: TGCAGTGCTATGAGATCCGCGGCGACAGATACGCAGTATTTT
J gene: TRBJ2-1; V gene: TRBV29-1; clone size: many; D gene: TRBD2; CDR3 protein: CSVAPSTSGEANEQFF; CDR3 DNA: TGCAGCGTTGCCCCCTCGACTAGCGGGGAGGCGAATGAGCAGTTCTTC
J gene: TRBJ1-1; V gene: TRBV7-2; clone size: many; D gene: .; CDR3 protein: CASSLDRVTEAFF; CDR3 DNA: TGTGCCAGCAGCTTAGACAGGGTTACTGAAGCTTTCTTT
J gene: TRBJ2-5; V gene: TRBV7-9; clone size: few; D gene: .; CDR3 protein: CASSLSVKTPRGQETQYF; CDR3 DNA: TGTGCCAGCAGCTTGAGCGTGAAGACCCCGAGGGGCCAAGAGACCCAGTACTTC
J gene: TRBJ1-2; V gene: TRBV30; clone size: many; D gene: TRBD1; CDR3 protein: CAWSSDRGRGYTF; CDR3 DNA: TGTGCCTGGAGTTCGGACAGGGGCCGCGGCTACACCTTC
J gene: TRBJ2-1; V gene: TRBV24-1; clone size: .; D gene: TRBD1; CDR3 protein: CATSGTANNEQFF; CDR3 DNA: TGTGCCACCAGCGGGACAGCTAACAATGAGCAGTTCTTC
J gene: TRBJ2-7; V gene: TRBV18; clone size: many; D gene: .; CDR3 protein: CASSPQVRGSSYEQYF; CDR3 DNA: TGTGCCAGCTCACCCCAGGTCCGGGGGAGCTCCTACGAGCAGTACTTC
J gene: TRBJ1-3; V gene: TRBV9; clone size: few; D gene: .; CDR3 protein: CASTSGSGNTIYF; CDR3 DNA: TGTGCCAGCACCTCAGGATCGGGAAACACCATATATTTT
J gene: TRBJ2-7; V gene: TRBV30; clone size: .; D gene: .; CDR3 protein: CAWSRSDGSWRDEQYF; CDR3 DNA: TGTGCCTGGAGTCGTTCTGACGGCTCCTGGAGGGACGAGCAGTACTTC
J gene: TRBJ1-5; V gene: TRBV7-8; clone size: few; D gene: .; CDR3 protein: CASSSGRGGGDRQPQHF; CDR3 DNA: TGTGCCAGCAGCTCAGGTCGGGGGGGAGGGGATCGTCAGCCCCAGCATTTT
J gene: TRBJ1-1; V gene: TRBV30; clone size: many; D gene: .; CDR3 protein: CAWSVPERDTEAFF; CDR3 DNA: TGTGCCTGGAGTGTCCCGGAGAGGGACACTGAAGCTTTCTTT
J gene: TRBJ2-4; V gene: TRBV5-6; clone size: few; D gene: TRBD2; CDR3 protein: CASSLGVSGGAGNSIQYF; CDR3 DNA: TGTGCCAGCAGCTTGGGGGTTAGCGGGGGGGCCGGCAATAGCATTCAGTACTTC
J gene: TRBJ2-5; V gene: TRBV6-2/TRBV6-3; clone size: .; D gene: TRBD1; CDR3 protein: CASPPDRDQETQYF; CDR3 DNA: TGTGCCAGCCCACCCGACAGGGACCAAGAGACCCAGTACTTC
J gene: TRBJ2-1; V gene: TRBV19; clone size: .; D gene: TRBD1; CDR3 protein: CAANRGPTYNEQFF; CDR3 DNA: TGTGCCGCTAACAGGGGGCCGACGTACAATGAGCAGTTCTTC
J gene: TRBJ2-3; V gene: TRBV5-1; clone size: many; D gene: TRBD1; CDR3 protein: CASSQQGAPTDTQYF; CDR3 DNA: TGCGCCAGCAGCCAACAGGGGGCCCCCACAGATACGCAGTATTTT
J gene: TRBJ1-2; V gene: TRBV10-3; clone size: many; D gene: TRBD1; CDR3 protein: CAISTGTGNPSYGYTF; CDR3 DNA: TGTGCCATCAGTACCGGGACAGGGAACCCGAGTTATGGCTACACCTTC
J gene: TRBJ2-7; V gene: TRBV27; clone size: many; D gene: .; CDR3 protein: CASSSGPYYEQYF; CDR3 DNA: TGTGCCAGCAGTTCGGGCCCATACTACGAGCAGTACTTC
J gene: TRBJ2-7; V gene: TRBV27; clone size: many; D gene: .; CDR3 protein: CASSLLARTYEQYF; CDR3 DNA: TGTGCCAGCAGTTTATTAGCCAGGACCTACGAGCAGTACTTC
J gene: TRBJ2-5; V gene: TRBV20-1; clone size: many; D gene: TRBD2; CDR3 protein: CSAVLSSGDFFSETQYF; CDR3 DNA: TGCAGTGCGGTTCTCTCTAGCGGGGACTTTTTCTCGGAGACCCAGTACTTC
J gene: TRBJ2-7; V gene: TRBV20-1; clone size: .; D gene: .; CDR3 protein: CSAVPAGHSYEQYF; CDR3 DNA: TGCAGTGCTGTTCCAGCGGGTCACTCCTACGAGCAGTACTTC
J gene: TRBJ1-2; V gene: TRBV6-5; clone size: many; D gene: TRBD1; CDR3 protein: CASRSQGGYGYTF; CDR3 DNA: TGTGCCAGCAGGTCCCAGGGGGGCTATGGCTACACCTTC
J gene: TRBJ1-1; V gene: TRBV12-3/TRBV12-4; clone size: .; D gene: .; CDR3 protein: CASSSRQGLYTEAFF; CDR3 DNA: TGTGCCAGCAGTTCTCGTCAGGGTTTGTACACTGAAGCTTTCTTT
J gene: TRBJ2-4; V gene: TRBV6-2/TRBV6-3; clone size: many; D gene: TRBD1; CDR3 protein: CASSRGQGDLNIQYF; CDR3 DNA: TGTGCCAGCAGCCGGGGACAGGGGGACTTAAACATTCAGTACTTC
J gene: TRBJ2-2; V gene: TRBV5-1; clone size: .; D gene: .; CDR3 protein: CASSFGLTGDTGELFF; CDR3 DNA: TGCGCCAGCAGCTTCGGCTTGACAGGAGACACCGGGGAGCTGTTTTTT
J gene: TRBJ2-1; V gene: TRBV6-2/TRBV6-3; clone size: many; D gene: TRBD2; CDR3 protein: CASSPAGGAVGNEQFF; CDR3 DNA: TGTGCCAGCTCCCCGGCCGGGGGGGCGGTAGGGAATGAGCAGTTCTTC
J gene: TRBJ1-4; V gene: TRBV6-2/TRBV6-3; clone size: few; D gene: TRBD1; CDR3 protein: CASRPTGNNEKLFF; CDR3 DNA: TGTGCCAGCAGACCGACAGGGAACAATGAAAAACTGTTTTTT
J gene: TRBJ1-4; V gene: TRBV7-2; clone size: .; D gene: .; CDR3 protein: CASSSNREGPDEKLFF; CDR3 DNA: TGTGCCAGCAGCTCAAACCGGGAGGGGCCGGATGAAAAACTGTTTTTT
J gene: TRBJ1-2; V gene: TRBV5-1; clone size: many; D gene: .; CDR3 protein: CASSLAGADLCTF; CDR3 DNA: TGCGCCAGCAGCTTGGCCGGCGCGGATCTATGCACCTTC
J gene: TRBJ1-2; V gene: TRBV20-1; clone size: many; D gene: TRBD1; CDR3 protein: CSARTGGIYGYTF; CDR3 DNA: TGCAGTGCCAGAACAGGGGGCATTTATGGCTACACCTTC
J gene: TRBJ2-1; V gene: TRBV9; clone size: many; D gene: .; CDR3 protein: CASSVDLYSGRNNEQFF; CDR3 DNA: TGTGCCAGCAGCGTGGACCTTTACTCCGGGCGCAACAATGAGCAGTTCTTC
J gene: TRBJ1-3; V gene: TRBV15; clone size: .; D gene: TRBD1; CDR3 protein: CATSRGQGASGNTIYF; CDR3 DNA: TGTGCCACCAGCAGAGGACAGGGGGCTTCAGGAAACACCATATATTTT
J gene: TRBJ2-5; V gene: TRBV3-1; clone size: many; D gene: TRBD2; CDR3 protein: CASSQGLGGGLQETQYF; CDR3 DNA: TGTGCCAGCAGCCAGGGACTAGGCGGGGGCCTCCAAGAGACCCAGTACTTC
J gene: TRBJ2-7; V gene: TRBV5-1; clone size: once; D gene: .; CDR3 protein: CASSEPDGGAAYEQYF; CDR3 DNA: TGCGCCAGCAGCGAACCGGACGGGGGAGCCGCCTACGAGCAGTACTTC
J gene: TRBJ2-5; V gene: TRBV6-5; clone size: many; D gene: TRBD1; CDR3 protein: CASSYSRTGKETQYF; CDR3 DNA: TGTGCCAGCAGTTACTCGAGGACAGGCAAAGAGACCCAGTACTTC